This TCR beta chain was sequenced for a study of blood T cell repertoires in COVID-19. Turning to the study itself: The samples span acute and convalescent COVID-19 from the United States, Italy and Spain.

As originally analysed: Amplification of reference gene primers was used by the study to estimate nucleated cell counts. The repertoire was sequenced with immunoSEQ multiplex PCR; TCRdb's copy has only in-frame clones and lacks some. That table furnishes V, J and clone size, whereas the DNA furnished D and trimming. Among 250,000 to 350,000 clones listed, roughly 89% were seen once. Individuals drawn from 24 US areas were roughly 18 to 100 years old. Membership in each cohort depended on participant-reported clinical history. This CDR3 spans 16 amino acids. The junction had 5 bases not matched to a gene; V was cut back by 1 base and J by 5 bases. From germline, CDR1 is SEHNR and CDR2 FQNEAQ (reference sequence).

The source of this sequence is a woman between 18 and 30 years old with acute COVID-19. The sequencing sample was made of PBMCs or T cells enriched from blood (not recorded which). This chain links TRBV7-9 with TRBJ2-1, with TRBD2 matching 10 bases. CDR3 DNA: TGTGCCAGCAGCTTAGTATGGACTAGCGGCGACAATGAGCAGTTCTTC. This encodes CASSLVWTSGDNEQFF.